This T cell receptor beta chain was profiled in a study of blood T cell repertoires in COVID-19. Study background: Samples representing acute and convalescent COVID-19 were sourced from the United States, Italy and Spain. The cDNA or gDNA used as material had been derived from T cells, B-cell-depleted T cells, or PBMCs.

It was during active infection that Seattle patients were enrolled and then longitudinally followed. V was pared by 3 bases and J by 2 bases, with 4 bases of the junction left unmatched. This CDR3 is built from 15 residues. Germline values: CDR1 SEHNR, CDR2 FQNEAQ (reference sequence). Under the authors' procedure: Estimates of nucleated cell counts were drawn from the amplification of reference gene primers. TCRdb keeps only in-frame clones here, not all; method: immunoSEQ multiplex PCR. The V and J calls and clone size were taken over from that table, and D and trimming were inferred from the DNA. The top ten clones hold roughly 9.6% of a sample with roughly 190,000 clones, more than 80% of them seen once.

The sample comprised peripheral blood. The source of this sequence is a woman between 40 and 55 years old with COVID-19, enrolled during active disease. V is TRBV7-9 and J is TRBJ2-3; TRBD2 matches at 8 bases. CDR3 sequence: CASSLAGGYTDTQYF. Written as DNA, the CDR3 is TGTGCCAGCAGCTTGGCGGGAGGATACACAGATACGCAGTATTTT. The full variable domain, in which reference TRBV7-9 and TRBJ2-3 provide the parts outside the CDR3, is DTGVSQNPRHKITKRGQNVTFRCDPISEHNRLYWYRQTLGQGPEFLTYFQNEAQLEKSRLLSDRFSAERPKGSFSTLEIQRTEQGDSAMYLCASSLAGGYTDTQYFGPGTRLTVL.